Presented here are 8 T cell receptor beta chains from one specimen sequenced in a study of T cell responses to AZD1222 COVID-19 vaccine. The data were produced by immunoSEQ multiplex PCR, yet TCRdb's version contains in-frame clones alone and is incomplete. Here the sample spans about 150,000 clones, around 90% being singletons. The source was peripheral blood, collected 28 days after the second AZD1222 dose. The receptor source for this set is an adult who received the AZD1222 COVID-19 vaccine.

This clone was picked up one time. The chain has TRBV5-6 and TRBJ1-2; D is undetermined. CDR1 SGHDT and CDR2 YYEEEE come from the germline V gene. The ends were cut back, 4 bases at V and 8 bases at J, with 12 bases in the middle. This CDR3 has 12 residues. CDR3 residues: CASSPWGGGYTF. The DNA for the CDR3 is TGTGCCAGCAGCCCCTGGGGTGGGGGCTACACCTTC.

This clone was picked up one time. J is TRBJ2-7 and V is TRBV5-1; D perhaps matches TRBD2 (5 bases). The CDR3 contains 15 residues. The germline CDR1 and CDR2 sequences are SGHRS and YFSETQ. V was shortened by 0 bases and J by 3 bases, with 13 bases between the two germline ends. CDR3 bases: TGCGCCAGCAGCTTGGGTGGTACTCGGGGCTACGAGCAGTACTTC. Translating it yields CASSLGGTRGYEQYF.

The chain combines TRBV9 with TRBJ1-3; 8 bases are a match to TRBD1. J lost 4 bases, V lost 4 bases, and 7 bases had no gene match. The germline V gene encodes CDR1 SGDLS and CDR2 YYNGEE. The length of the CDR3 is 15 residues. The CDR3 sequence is CASSKGQVSGNTIYF. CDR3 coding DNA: TGTGCCAGCAGCAAGGGACAGGTATCGGGAAACACCATATATTTT.

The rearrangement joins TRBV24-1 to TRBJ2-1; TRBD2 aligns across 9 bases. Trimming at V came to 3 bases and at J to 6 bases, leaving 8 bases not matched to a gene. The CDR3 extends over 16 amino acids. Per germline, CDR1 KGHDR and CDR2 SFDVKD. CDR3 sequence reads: CATSDGISGSGNEQFF. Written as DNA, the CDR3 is TGTGCCACCAGTGATGGGATTAGCGGGAGCGGCAATGAGCAGTTCTTC.

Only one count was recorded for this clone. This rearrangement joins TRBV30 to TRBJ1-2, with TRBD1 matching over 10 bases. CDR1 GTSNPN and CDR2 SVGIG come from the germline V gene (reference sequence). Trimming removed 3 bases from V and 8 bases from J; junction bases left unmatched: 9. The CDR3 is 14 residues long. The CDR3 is CAWRLTGGAGGYTF. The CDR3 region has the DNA TGTGCCTGGAGGTTGACAGGGGGCGCGGGGGGCTACACCTTC. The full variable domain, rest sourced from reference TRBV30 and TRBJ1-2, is SQTIHQWPATLVQPVGSPLSLECTVEGTSNPNLYWYRQAAGRGLQLLFYSVGIGQISSEVPQNLSASRPQDRQFILSSKKLLLSDSGFYLCAWRLTGGAGGYTFGSGTRLTVV.

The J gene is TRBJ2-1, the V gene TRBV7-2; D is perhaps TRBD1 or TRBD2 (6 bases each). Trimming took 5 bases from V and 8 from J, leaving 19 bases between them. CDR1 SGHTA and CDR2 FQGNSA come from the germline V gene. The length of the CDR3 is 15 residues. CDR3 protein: CASSPWGAPRDEQFF. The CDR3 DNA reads TGTGCCAGCAGCCCCTGGGGGGCTCCTCGGGATGAGCAGTTCTTC.

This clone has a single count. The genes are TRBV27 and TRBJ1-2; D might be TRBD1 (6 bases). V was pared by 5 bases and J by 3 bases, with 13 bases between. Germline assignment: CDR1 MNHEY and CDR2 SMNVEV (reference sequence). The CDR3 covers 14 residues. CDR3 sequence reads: CASSHRVGDYGYTF. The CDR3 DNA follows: TGTGCCAGCAGTCACAGGGTAGGAGACTATGGCTACACCTTC.

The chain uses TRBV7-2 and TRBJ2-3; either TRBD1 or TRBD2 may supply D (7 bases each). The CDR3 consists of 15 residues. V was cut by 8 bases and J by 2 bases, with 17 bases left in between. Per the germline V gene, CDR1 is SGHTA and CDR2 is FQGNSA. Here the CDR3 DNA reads TGTGCCAGCGGCCTCAGGGGGGGCTACACAGATACGCAGTATTTT. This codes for CASGLRGGYTDTQYF.